This T cell receptor beta chain was profiled in a study of blood T cell repertoires in COVID-19. Looking at the study overall: Acute and convalescent COVID-19 specimens originated in the United States, Italy and Spain.

Per the original methods: How many nucleated cells were present was estimated from reference gene primer amplification. TCRdb keeps only in-frame clones here, not all; method: immunoSEQ multiplex PCR. V and J calls and clone size are those listed in that table; D and trimming were worked out from the DNA. Here the sample spans tens of thousands of clones, roughly 90% being singletons. Seattle cases were enrolled at active infection and followed longitudinally. This clonotype was sampled from a man between 45 and 60 years old with COVID-19, enrolled during active disease. Sequencing was carried out using peripheral blood.

DNA for the CDR3: TGTGCCAGCAGATCTACAGGCCGGGCCCAGTACTTC. Its protein is CASRSTGRAQYF. This chain connects TRBV28 to TRBJ2-5, with a possible D match to TRBD1 (5 bases). Germline-derived CDR1 and CDR2 are MDHEN and SYDVKM. This CDR3 region has 12 residues. V was clipped by 6 bases and J by 9 bases, with 14 bases between them.